Below are 8 T cell receptor beta chains sequenced from a single sample in a study of cytomegalovirus exposure and HLA in healthy donors. PCR amplification relied on 60 Vbeta primers (plus 13 Jbeta primers). The table came from immunoSEQ multiplex PCR; TCRdb's copy has only in-frame clones and leaves some out. The repertoire has roughly 250,000 clones, around 80% of them found once; the top ten carry over 0.3%. Source material: PBMCs. The receptors here all came from a girl under 10 years old in good health and CMV-seronegative.

The chain recombines TRBV7-9 with TRBJ2-1, with a weak D call TRBD2 (5 bases). This CDR3 region has 15 residues. V lost 3 bases, J lost 6 bases, and 15 bases lay in between. Germline V gene sequence: CDR1 SEHNR, CDR2 FQNEAQ (reference sequence). For the CDR3, the DNA is TGTGCCAGCAGCTTCCTGACTACGCTCGGCAATGAGCAGTTCTTC. Translated, it gives CASSFLTTLGNEQFF.

The rearrangement uses TRBV19 and TRBJ2-1; no clear D gene. Per germline, CDR1 LNHDA and CDR2 SQIVND (reference sequence). With 5 bases removed from V and 3 bases from J, the gap between germline ends came to 2 bases. The CDR3 loop spans 11 amino acids. The CDR3, as DNA: TGTGCCAGTAGTCTCTACAATGAGCAGTTCTTC. Translating gives CASSLYNEQFF.

The chain uses TRBV27 and TRBJ1-5; D gene unclear. CDR3 size: 15 residues. Trimming left V 3 bases short and J 5 bases short, with 14 bases between. Looked up from germline, CDR1 is MNHEY and CDR2 is SMNVEV (reference sequence). CDR3 sequence (DNA): TGTGCCAGCAGTTTGTCAGCAGGAGGTGATCAGCCCCAGCATTTT. Amino acid sequence: CASSLSAGGDQPQHF.

This clone was seen a few times. The chain combines TRBV7-3 with TRBJ1-5; D call uncertain. This CDR3 contains 14 residues. CDR1 SGHTA and CDR2 FQGTGA come from the germline V gene. Trimming took off 5 bases at V and 6 bases at J, with 14 bases between the two ends. CDR3 region: CASSIRWEAQPQHF. In nucleotides, the CDR3 is TGTGCCAGCAGCATCCGTTGGGAGGCTCAGCCCCAGCATTTT.

This chain links TRBV7-8 with TRBJ1-1; 7 bases match TRBD1. Germline V CDR1 and CDR2: SGHVS, FQNEAQ. The CDR3 has 14 residues. With V trimmed by 3 bases and J by 4 bases, 5 bases remained unmatched. The CDR3 here is CASSLTQGVTEAFF. The CDR3 DNA reads as TGTGCCAGCAGCTTGACTCAGGGGGTCACTGAAGCTTTCTTT.

The CDR3, as DNA: TGCAGCGTTGCGGGGGGGAATCAGCCCCAGCATTTT. Its protein is CSVAGGNQPQHF. The chain has TRBV29-1 and TRBJ1-5; perhaps TRBD1 as D (5 bases). The CDR3 spans 12 residues. V was clipped by 4 bases and J by 4 bases, with 8 bases between them. Germline values: CDR1 SQVTM, CDR2 ANQGSEA.

This rearrangement joins TRBV12-5 to TRBJ1-2; weak D call: TRBD1 (5 bases). V was pared by 0 bases and J by 2 bases, with 16 bases between. CDR1 and CDR2 (germline): LGHNT, FRNRAP. This CDR3 region has 17 residues. CDR3 residues: CASGLVQARILNYGYTF. CDR3 DNA sequence: TGTGCTAGTGGTTTGGTACAGGCCCGAATCCTCAACTATGGCTACACCTTC.

The chain has TRBV19 and TRBJ2-3, with 7 nucleotides matching TRBD2. Trimming cost V 5 bases and J 5 bases; bases outside gene matches: 4. Per germline, CDR1 LNHDA and CDR2 SQIVND (reference sequence). This CDR3 has 13 residues. The CDR3, as DNA: TGTGCCAGTAGTTGGGGGAGGGGAGATACGCAGTATTTT. It encodes CASSWGRGDTQYF.